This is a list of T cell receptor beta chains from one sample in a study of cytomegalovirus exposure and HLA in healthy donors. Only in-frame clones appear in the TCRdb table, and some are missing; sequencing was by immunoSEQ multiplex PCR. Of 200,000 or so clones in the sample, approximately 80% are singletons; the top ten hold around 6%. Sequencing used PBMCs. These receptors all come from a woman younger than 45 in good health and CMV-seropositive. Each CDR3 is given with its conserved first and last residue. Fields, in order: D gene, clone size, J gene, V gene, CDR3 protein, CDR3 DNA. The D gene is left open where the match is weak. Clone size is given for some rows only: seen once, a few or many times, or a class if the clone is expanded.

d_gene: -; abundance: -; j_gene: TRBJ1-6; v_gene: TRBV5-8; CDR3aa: CASVRQGYSPLHF; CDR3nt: TGTGCCAGCGTCCGCCAGGGTTACTCACCCCTCCACTTT
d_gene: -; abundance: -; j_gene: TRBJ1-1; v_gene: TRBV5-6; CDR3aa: CASSLISGGRGTEAFF; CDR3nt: TGTGCCAGCAGCTTGATCTCGGGGGGGCGGGGAACTGAAGCTTTCTTT
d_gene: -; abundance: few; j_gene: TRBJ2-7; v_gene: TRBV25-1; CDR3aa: CASSDTGYEQYF; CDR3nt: TGTGCCAGCAGTGACACAGGCTACGAGCAGTACTTC
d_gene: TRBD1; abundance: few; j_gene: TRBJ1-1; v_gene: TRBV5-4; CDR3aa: CASSYPPGGTEAFF; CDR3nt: TGTGCCAGCAGCTACCCCCCAGGGGGGACTGAAGCTTTCTTT
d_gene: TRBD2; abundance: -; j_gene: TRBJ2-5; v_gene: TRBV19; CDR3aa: CASSPWVAGNQETQYF; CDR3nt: TGTGCCAGTAGTCCCTGGGTAGCGGGGAATCAAGAGACCCAGTACTTC
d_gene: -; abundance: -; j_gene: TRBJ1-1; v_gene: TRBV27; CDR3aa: CASSFGRDTEAFF; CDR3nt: TGTGCCAGCAGTTTCGGCAGGGACACTGAAGCTTTCTTT
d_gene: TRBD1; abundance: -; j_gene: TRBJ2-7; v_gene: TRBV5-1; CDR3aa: CASSLATGQGKTFYEQYF; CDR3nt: TGCGCCAGCAGCTTGGCGACGGGACAGGGGAAGACGTTCTACGAGCAGTACTTC
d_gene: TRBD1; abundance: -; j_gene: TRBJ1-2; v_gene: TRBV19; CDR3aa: CASSTGTAGGGYTF; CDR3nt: TGTGCCAGTTCGACCGGGACAGCGGGCGGGGGCTACACCTTC
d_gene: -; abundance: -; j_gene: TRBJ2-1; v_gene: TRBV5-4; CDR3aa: CASSPSLAGPWDEQFF; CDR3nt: TGTGCCAGCAGCCCGTCTCTAGCTGGACCTTGGGATGAGCAGTTCTTC
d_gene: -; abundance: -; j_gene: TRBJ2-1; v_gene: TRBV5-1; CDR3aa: CASSLRASDNEQFF; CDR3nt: TGCGCCAGCAGCTTGAGAGCTAGCGACAATGAGCAGTTCTTC
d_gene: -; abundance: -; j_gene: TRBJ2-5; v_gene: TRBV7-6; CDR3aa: CASSLKGRQTQYF; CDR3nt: TGTGCCAGCAGCTTAAAGGGGAGGCAGACCCAGTACTTC
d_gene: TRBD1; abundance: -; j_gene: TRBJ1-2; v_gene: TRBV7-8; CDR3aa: CASSLWTGVEGYTF; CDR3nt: TGTGCCAGCAGCTTGTGGACAGGGGTAGAAGGCTACACCTTC
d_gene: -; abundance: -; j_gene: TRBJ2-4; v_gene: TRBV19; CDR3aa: CASSEGLGAKNIQYF; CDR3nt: TGTGCCAGTAGTGAGGGCTTAGGAGCCAAAAACATTCAGTACTTC
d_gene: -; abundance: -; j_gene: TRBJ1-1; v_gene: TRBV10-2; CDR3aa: CASSETVAEAFF; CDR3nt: TGCGCCAGCAGTGAGACGGTTGCTGAAGCTTTCTTT
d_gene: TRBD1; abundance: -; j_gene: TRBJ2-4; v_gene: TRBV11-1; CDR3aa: CASSLAGRTGLAKNIQYF; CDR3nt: TGTGCCAGCAGCTTAGCGGGGAGGACAGGGCTAGCCAAAAACATTCAGTACTTC
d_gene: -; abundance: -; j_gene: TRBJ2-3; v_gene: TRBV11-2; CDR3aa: CASSSGVDTQYF; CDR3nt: TGTGCCAGCAGCTCGGGGGTGGATACGCAGTATTTT
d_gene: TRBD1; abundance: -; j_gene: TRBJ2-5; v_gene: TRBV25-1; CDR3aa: CASRMSGQVKRETQYF; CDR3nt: TGTGCCAGCCGCATGTCGGGACAGGTCAAAAGAGAGACCCAGTACTTC
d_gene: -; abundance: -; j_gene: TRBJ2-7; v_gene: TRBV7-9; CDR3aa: CSSSQSTYEQYF; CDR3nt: TGTTCCAGCAGCCAATCTACCTACGAGCAGTACTTC
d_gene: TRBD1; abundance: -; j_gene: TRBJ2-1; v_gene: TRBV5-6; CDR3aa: CASSPAGQVPHEQFF; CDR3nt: TGTGCCAGCAGCCCCGCGGGACAGGTTCCCCATGAGCAGTTCTTC
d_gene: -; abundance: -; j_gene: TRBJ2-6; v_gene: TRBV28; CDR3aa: CASSHSKQQEFSGANVLTF; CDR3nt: TGTGCCAGCAGCCATTCTAAACAACAGGAGTTCTCTGGGGCCAACGTCCTGACTTTC
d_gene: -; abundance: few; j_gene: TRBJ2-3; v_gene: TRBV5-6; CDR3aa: CASSPPGVVRVTSTDTQYF; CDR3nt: TGTGCCAGCAGCCCCCCCGGGGTTGTCAGAGTTACTAGCACAGATACGCAGTATTTT
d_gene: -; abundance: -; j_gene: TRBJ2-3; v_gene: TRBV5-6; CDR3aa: CASSRTGLWGSTDAQYF; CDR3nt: TGTGCCAGCAGCCGAACGGGACTTTGGGGTAGCACAGATGCGCAGTATTTT
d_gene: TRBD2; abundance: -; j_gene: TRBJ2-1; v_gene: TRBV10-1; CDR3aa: CASSDAFLAGVNEQFF; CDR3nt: TGCGCCAGCAGTGATGCGTTTCTAGCGGGAGTCAATGAGCAGTTCTTC
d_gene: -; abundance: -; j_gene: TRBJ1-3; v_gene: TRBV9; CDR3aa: CASSVDPSGVGNTIYF; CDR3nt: TGTGCCAGCAGCGTAGACCCTTCCGGGGTAGGAAACACCATATATTTT